This TCR beta chain was retrieved from a study of T-cell reconstitution after alpha-beta-depleted transplantation in children. The library targeted TCRbeta and was prepared with unique molecular identifiers. In TCRdb, the PCR reads were re-called with MiXCR into one record per CDR3 protein. The sample has around 490,000 distinct CDR3 sequences, 9.5% to 12% seen once. The V gene's germline CDR1 is SGHDT and CDR2 YYEEEE. The CDR3 contains 15 residues. With 5 bases removed from V and 1 base from J, the gap between germline ends came to 13 bases. Study findings and constraints: Reported findings indicate that, about two months after transplant, alpha-beta T cells came from several hundred expanded clones, which were derived from non-depleted graft cells.

Worth noting for this clonotype: What it recognizes is unknown.

V usage is TRBV5-6 and J usage is TRBJ1-5; D not certain. The receptor was isolated from a female patient aged 2-10 years who had a stem cell transplant for aplastic anemia, so the T cells may come from the graft donor. Sequenced material: PBMCs, mostly from graft donor cells, taken 180 days after TCRalphabeta/CD19-depleted stem cell transplant. The CDR3 spells CASSPRVPSNQPQHF. The DNA for the CDR3 is TGTGCCAGCAGTCCCCGGGTGCCGAGCAATCAGCCCCAGCATTTT. The variable domain in full, with the rest retrieved from reference TRBV5-6 and TRBJ1-5, is DAGVTQSPTHLIKTRGQQVTLRCSPKSGHDTVSWYQQALGQGPQFIFQYYEEEERQRGNFPDRFSGHQFPNYSSELNVNALLLGDSALYLCASSPRVPSNQPQHFGDGTRLSIL.